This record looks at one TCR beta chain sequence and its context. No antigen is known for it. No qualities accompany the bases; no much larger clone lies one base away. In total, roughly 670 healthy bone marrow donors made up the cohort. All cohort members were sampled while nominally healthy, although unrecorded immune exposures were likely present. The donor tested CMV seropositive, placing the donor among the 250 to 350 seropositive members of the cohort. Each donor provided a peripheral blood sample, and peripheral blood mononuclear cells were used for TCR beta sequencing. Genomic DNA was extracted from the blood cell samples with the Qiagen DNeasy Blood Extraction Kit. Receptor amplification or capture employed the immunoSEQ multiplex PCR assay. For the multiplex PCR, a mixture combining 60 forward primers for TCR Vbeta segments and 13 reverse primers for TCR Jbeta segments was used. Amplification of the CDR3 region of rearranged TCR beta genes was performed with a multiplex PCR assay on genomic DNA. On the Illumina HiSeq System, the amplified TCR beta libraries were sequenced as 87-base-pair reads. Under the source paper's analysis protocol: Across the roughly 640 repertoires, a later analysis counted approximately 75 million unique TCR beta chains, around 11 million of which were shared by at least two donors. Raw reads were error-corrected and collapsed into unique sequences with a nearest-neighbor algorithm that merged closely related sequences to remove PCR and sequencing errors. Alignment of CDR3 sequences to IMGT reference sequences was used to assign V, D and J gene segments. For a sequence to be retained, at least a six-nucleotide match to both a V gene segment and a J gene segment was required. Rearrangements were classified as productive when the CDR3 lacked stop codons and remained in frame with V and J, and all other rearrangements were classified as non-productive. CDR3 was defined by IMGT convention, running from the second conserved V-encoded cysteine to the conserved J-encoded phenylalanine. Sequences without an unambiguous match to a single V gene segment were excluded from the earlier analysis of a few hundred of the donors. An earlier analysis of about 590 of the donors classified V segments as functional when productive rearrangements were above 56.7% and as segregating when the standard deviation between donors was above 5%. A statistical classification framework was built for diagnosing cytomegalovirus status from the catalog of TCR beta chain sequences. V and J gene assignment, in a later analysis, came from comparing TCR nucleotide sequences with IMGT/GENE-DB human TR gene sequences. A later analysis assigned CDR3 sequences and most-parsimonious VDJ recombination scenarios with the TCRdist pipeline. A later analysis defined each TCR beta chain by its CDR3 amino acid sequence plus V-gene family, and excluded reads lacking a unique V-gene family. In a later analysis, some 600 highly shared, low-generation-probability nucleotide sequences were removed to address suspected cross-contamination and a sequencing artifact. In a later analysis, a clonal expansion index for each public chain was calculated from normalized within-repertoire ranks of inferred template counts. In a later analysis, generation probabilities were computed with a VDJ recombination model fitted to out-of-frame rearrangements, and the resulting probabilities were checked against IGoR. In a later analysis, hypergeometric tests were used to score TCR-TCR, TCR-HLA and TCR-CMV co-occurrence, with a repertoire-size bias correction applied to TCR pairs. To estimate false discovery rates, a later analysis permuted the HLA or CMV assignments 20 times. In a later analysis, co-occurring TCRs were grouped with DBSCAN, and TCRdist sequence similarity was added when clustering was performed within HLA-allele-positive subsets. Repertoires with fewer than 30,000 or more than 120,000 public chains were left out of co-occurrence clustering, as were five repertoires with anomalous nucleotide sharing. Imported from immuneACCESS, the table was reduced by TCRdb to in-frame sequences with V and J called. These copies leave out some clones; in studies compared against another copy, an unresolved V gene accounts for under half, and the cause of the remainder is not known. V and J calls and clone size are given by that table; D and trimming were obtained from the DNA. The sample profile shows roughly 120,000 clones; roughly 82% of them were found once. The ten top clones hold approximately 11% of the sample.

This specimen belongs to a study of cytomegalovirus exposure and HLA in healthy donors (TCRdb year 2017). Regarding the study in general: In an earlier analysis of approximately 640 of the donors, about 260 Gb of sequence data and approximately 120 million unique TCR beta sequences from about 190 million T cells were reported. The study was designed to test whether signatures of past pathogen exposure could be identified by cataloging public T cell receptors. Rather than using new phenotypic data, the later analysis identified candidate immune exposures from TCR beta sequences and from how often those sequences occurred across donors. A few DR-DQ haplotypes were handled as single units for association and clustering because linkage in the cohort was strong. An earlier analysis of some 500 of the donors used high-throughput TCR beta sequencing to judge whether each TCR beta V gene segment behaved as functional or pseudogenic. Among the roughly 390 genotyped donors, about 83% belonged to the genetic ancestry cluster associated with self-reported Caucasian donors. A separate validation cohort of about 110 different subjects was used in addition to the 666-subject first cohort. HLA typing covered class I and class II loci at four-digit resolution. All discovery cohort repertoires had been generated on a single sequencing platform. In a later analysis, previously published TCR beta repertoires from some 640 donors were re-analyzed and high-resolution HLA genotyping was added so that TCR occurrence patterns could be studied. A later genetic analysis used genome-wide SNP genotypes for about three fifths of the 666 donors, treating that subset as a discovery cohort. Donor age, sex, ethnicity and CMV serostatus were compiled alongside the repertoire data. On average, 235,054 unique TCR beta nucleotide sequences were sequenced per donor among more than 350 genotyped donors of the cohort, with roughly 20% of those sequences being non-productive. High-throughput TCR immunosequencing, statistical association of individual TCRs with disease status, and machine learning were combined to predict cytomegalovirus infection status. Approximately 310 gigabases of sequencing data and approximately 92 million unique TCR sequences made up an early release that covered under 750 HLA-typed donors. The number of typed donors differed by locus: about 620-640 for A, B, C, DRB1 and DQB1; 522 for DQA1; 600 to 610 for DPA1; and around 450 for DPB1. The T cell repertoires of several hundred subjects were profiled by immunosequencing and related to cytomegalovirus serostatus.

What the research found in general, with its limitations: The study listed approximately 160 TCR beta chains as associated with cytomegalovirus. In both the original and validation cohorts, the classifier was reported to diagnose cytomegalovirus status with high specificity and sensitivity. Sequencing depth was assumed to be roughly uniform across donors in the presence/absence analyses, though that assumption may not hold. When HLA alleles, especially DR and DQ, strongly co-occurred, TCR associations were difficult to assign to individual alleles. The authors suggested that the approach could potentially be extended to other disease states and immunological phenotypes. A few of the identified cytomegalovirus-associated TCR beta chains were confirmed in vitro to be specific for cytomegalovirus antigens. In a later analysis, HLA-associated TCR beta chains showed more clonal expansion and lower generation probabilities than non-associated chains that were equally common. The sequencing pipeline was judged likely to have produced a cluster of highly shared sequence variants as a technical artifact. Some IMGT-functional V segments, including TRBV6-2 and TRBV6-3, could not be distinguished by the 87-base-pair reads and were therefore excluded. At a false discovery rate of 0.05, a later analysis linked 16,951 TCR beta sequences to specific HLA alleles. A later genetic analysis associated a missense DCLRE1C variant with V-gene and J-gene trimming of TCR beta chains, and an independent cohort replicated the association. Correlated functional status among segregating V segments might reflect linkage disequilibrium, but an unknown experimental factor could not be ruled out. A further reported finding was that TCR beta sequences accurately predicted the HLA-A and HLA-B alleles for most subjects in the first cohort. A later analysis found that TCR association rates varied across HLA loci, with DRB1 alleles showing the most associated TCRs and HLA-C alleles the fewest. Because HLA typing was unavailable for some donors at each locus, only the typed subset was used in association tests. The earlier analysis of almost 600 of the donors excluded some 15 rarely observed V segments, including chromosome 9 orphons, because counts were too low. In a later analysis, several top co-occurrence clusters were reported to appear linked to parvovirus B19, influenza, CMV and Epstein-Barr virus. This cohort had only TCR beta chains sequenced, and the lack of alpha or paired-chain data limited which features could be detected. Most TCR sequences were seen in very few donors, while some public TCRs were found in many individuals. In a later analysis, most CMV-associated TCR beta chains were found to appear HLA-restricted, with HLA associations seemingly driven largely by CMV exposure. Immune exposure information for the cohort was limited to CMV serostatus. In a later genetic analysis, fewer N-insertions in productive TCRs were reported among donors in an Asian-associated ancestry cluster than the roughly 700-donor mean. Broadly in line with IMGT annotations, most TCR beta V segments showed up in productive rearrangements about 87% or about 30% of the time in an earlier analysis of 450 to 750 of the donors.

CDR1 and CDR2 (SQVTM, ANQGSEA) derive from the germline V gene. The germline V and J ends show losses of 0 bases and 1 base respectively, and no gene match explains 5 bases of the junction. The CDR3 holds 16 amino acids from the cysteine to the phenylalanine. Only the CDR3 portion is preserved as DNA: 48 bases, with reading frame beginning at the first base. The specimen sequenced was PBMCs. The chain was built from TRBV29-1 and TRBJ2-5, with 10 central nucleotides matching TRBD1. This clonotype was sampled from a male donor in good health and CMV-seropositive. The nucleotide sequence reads TGCAGCGTTGAAGATCCGGGACAGGGGCGCCAAGAGACCCAGTACTTC. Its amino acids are CSVEDPGQGRQETQYF.